The entry below describes one T cell receptor beta chain. What it recognizes is unknown. The source of the sample is a study of T cell responses to AZD1222 COVID-19 vaccine. Sequencing was performed with immunoSEQ multiplex PCR; in TCRdb, only in-frame clones are kept and a portion is missing. The sample lists approximately 110,000 clones; roughly 88% were seen once. Per the germline V gene, CDR1 is KGHDR and CDR2 is SFDVKD. The CDR3 length is 17 residues. With V trimmed by 0 bases and J by 5 bases, 9 bases remained unmatched. Findings and limits, study-wide: Most donors were white British and more were female, and clonal diversity was possibly underestimated.

The source was peripheral blood, collected 28 days after the second AZD1222 dose. The sequence derives from an adult who received the AZD1222 COVID-19 vaccine. The V gene is TRBV24-1, the J gene TRBJ1-5; 7 bases align to TRBD1. The CDR3 DNA is TGTGCCACCAGTGATTTGCAACCCGACAGGGTCGATCAGCCCCAGCATTTT. Protein sequence: CATSDLQPDRVDQPQHF.